This TCR beta chain was sequenced during a study of blood T cell repertoires in COVID-19. Study background: COVID-19 samples collected from the United States, Italy and Spain covered acute and convalescent phases. PBMCs, B-cell-depleted T cells, or T cells were the source of the cDNA or gDNA that made up the material.

CDR3 length: 14 residues. Trimming pared 1 base from V and 4 bases from J, leaving 10 bases between. The germline gives CDR1 MGHRA, CDR2 YSYEKL. Per the original methods: Estimates of nucleated cell counts were drawn from the amplification of reference gene primers. Assay used: immunoSEQ multiplex PCR; TCRdb lists only in-frame clones, some missing. That table is the source of V, J and clone size, and D and trimming were worked out from the DNA. The table has roughly 200,000 clones, around nine tenths seen once; the top ten hold 0.8% to 1%. This receptor was obtained from a young woman who had recovered from COVID-19. The chain recombines TRBV4-1 with TRBJ1-2, with D possibly matching TRBD1 (5 bases). Sequencing used peripheral blood. The CDR3: CASSQAGTGYGYTF. The CDR3 region has the DNA TGCGCCAGCAGCCAAGCCGGGACTGGCTATGGCTACACCTTC.